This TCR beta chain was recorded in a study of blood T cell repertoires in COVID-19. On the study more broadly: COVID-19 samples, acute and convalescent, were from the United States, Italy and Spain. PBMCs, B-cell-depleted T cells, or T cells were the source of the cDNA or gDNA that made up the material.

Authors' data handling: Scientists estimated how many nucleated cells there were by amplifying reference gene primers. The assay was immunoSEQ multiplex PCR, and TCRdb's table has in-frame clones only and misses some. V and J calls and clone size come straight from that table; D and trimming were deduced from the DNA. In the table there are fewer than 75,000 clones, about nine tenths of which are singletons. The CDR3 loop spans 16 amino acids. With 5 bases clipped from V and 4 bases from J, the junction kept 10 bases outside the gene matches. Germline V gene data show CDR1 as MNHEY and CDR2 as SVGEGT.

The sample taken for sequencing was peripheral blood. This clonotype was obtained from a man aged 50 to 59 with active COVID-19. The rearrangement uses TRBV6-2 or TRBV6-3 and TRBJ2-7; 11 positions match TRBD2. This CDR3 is CASSPPTVAGGYEQYF. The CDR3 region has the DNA TGTGCCAGCAGTCCGCCGACCGTAGCGGGGGGGTACGAGCAGTACTTC.